These T cell receptor beta chains were read from a single sample in a study of T cell responses to AZD1222 COVID-19 vaccine. Sequenced by immunoSEQ multiplex PCR; TCRdb stores in-frame clones only, minus some. The data contain about 82,000 clones, more than 90% of them seen just once; the ten biggest clones take up about 5.2%. The input for sequencing was peripheral blood, taken on day 0 of AZD1222 vaccination. These receptors all come from an adult in good health. Each CDR3 is given with its conserved first and last residue. D genes are given only for firm matches. Clone sizes are given selectively: once, few, many, or a class where the clone is expanded.

TRBV18	TRBJ1-2	.	.	TGTGCCAGCTCACCTGAAGTACCAAAAAACACCATCCCTAACTATGGCTACACCTTC	CASSPEVPKNTIPNYGYTF
TRBV24-1	TRBJ2-1	TRBD2	.	TGTGCCACCAGTGACCCGCGGGGACTAGGGGCCAATGAGCAGTTCTTC	CATSDPRGLGANEQFF
TRBV12-3/TRBV12-4	TRBJ1-2	.	.	TGTGCCAGCAGTTTACAAGGGTACGGCTACACCTTC	CASSLQGYGYTF
TRBV5-5	TRBJ1-1	TRBD1	.	TGTGCCAGCAGCTGGGGGACAGGCCCACGTGAAGCTTTCTTT	CASSWGTGPREAFF
TRBV12-5	TRBJ2-3	.	.	TGTGCTAGTGCCATTAGCTCTTCCCGGGAGCGCACAGATACGCAGTATTTT	CASAISSSRERTDTQYF
TRBV5-6	TRBJ2-7	.	.	TGTGCCAGCAGCTGGGGTTGGTCCTACGAGCAGTACTTC	CASSWGWSYEQYF
TRBV5-5	TRBJ1-5	TRBD1	few	TGTGCCAGCAGCTTCTTACCCCCCGGACAGGGGCTAGCTAGGCCCCAGCATTTT	CASSFLPPGQGLARPQHF
TRBV29-1	TRBJ1-5	TRBD1	.	TGCAGCGTTGCGGACAGGGTAAATCAGCCCCAGCATTTT	CSVADRVNQPQHF
TRBV9	TRBJ1-5	.	.	TGTGCCAGCAGCGTAGCAGGGGCTGATCAGCCCCAGCATTTT	CASSVAGADQPQHF
TRBV11-2	TRBJ2-1	.	.	TGTGCCAGCAGCACACAGGGCAATGAGCAGTTCTTC	CASSTQGNEQFF
TRBV7-2	TRBJ2-1	TRBD2	.	TGTGCCAGCAGCTCAGCGGGGGGGCACCTGAGGGATGAGCAGTTCTTC	CASSSAGGHLRDEQFF
TRBV9	TRBJ1-3	.	.	TGTGCCAGCAGCGTAGGTCCAGTAATCTCTGGAAACACCATATATTTT	CASSVGPVISGNTIYF
TRBV27	TRBJ1-6	.	.	TGTGCCAGCAGTTTCCAGGGTTCCTATAATTCACCCCTCCACTTT	CASSFQGSYNSPLHF
TRBV19	TRBJ1-2	.	.	TGTGCCAGTAGTATAGTACGGGGGCACTATGGCTACACCTTC	CASSIVRGHYGYTF
TRBV29-1	TRBJ2-3	TRBD1	once	TGCAGCGTCCGACAGGGGGATACGCAGTATTTT	CSVRQGDTQYF
TRBV5-1	TRBJ1-1	.	.	TGCGCCAGCAGCTTGGAAGTTCAGGGTTTGAACACTGAAGCTTTCTTT	CASSLEVQGLNTEAFF
TRBV6-1	TRBJ1-5	.	.	TGTGCCAGCAGTGAAGCAGGCCCCATGGGGCCCCAGCATTTT	CASSEAGPMGPQHF
TRBV11-2	TRBJ2-1	.	.	TGTGCCAGCAGTTTCAAGGGGGACACGAACAATGAGCAGTTCTTC	CASSFKGDTNNEQFF
TRBV7-8	TRBJ2-4	.	.	TGTGCCAGCAGCTTAGGAGAGGTCGGGGGGCCCTCCCAGTACTTC	CASSLGEVGGPSQYF
TRBV6-5	TRBJ2-7	.	.	TGTGCCAGCAGACTCCATCGGAATGGAATCTACGAGCAGTACTTC	CASRLHRNGIYEQYF
TRBV2	TRBJ1-1	.	.	TGTGCCAGCAGTGAACAAGGACAGCAGAACACTGAAGCTTTCTTT	CASSEQGQQNTEAFF
TRBV28	TRBJ1-5	.	.	TGTGCCAGCAGTTTCACGGGGAGCAATCAGCCCCAGCATTTT	CASSFTGSNQPQHF
TRBV19	TRBJ2-4	.	.	TGTGCCAGTAGTATAACGGGGGGCCGGGCCAAAAACATTCAGTACTTC	CASSITGGRAKNIQYF
TRBV5-4	TRBJ1-2	.	.	TGTGCCAGCAGCCCGGCCCCGACTAACTATGGCTACACCTTC	CASSPAPTNYGYTF
TRBV29-1	TRBJ2-3	.	.	TGCAGCGTTGCCCCGGGCACAGATACGCAGTATTTT	CSVAPGTDTQYF
TRBV27	TRBJ1-4	.	.	TGTGCCAGCAGTTCCTTCCCCCCCCGTGTGGGTACTAATGAAAAACTGTTTTTT	CASSSFPPRVGTNEKLFF
TRBV9	TRBJ2-3	TRBD2	.	TGTGCCAGCTCGATTAGCGGGGGGCAGGCAGATACGCAGTATTTT	CASSISGGQADTQYF
TRBV7-2	TRBJ2-1	.	.	TGTGCCAGCAGCCCGAGCTCCTACAATGAGCAGTTCTTC	CASSPSSYNEQFF